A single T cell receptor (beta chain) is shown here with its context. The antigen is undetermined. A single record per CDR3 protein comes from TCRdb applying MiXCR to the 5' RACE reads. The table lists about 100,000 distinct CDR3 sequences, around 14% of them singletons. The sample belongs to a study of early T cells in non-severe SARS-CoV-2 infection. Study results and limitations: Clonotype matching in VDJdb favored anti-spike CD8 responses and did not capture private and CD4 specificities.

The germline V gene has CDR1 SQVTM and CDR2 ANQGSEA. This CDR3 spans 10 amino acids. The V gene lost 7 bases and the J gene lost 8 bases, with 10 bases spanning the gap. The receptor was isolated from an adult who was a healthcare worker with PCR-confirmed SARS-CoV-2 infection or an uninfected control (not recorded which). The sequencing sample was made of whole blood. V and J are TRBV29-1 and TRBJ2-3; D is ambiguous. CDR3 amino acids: CSARYGTQYF. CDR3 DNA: TGCAGCGCCCGATACGGTACGCAGTATTTT.